The present T cell receptor beta chain was sequenced within a study of blood T cell repertoires in COVID-19. Study overall: In each case, the material was cDNA or gDNA derived from T cells, B-cell-depleted T cells, or PBMCs.

Authors' analysis steps: How many nucleated cells were present was estimated from reference gene primer amplification. Only in-frame clones appear in the TCRdb table, and some are missing; sequencing was by immunoSEQ multiplex PCR. V and J calls and clone size come straight from that table; D and trimming were deduced from the DNA. The table has 90,000 to 150,000 clones, about 85% seen once. With 5 bases clipped from V and 6 bases from J, the junction kept 3 bases outside the gene matches. The CDR3 totals 12 residues. The V gene's germline CDR1 is SGHRS and CDR2 YFSETQ. The sample comprised peripheral blood. J is TRBJ1-2 and V is TRBV5-1; the match to TRBD1 covers 8 bases. This TCR was sampled from an elderly man with acute or convalescent COVID-19. This CDR3 is CASSDRGHGYTF. CDR3 in DNA: TGCGCCAGCAGTGACAGGGGTCATGGCTACACCTTC.